One and the same sample provided the 32 T cell receptor beta chains below, sequenced in a study of blood T cell repertoires in COVID-19. Here immunoSEQ multiplex PCR was the method, and the copy in TCRdb shows in-frame clones only, minus some. The sample consists of some 170,000 clones, 87% of them appearing once. Sequenced input: peripheral blood. These receptors were obtained from a woman in her fifties or sixties with acute or convalescent COVID-19.

The chain carries TRBV7-3 and TRBJ1-1; D is undetermined. Per the germline V gene, CDR1 is SGHTA and CDR2 is FQGTGA. The CDR3 runs 13 residues. V was clipped by 5 bases and J by 3 bases, with 10 bases between them. CDR3 nucleotides: TGTGCCAGCAGCCGTTACGAGGACACTGAAGCTTTCTTT. Its protein product is CASSRYEDTEAFF. The full variable domain, its missing parts supplied by reference TRBV7-3 and TRBJ1-1, is GAGVSQTPSNKVTEKGKYVELRCDPISGHTALYWYRQSLGQGPEFLIYFQGTGAADDSGLPNDRFFAVRPEGSVSTLKIQRTERGDSAVYLCASSRYEDTEAFFGQGTRLTVV.

V is TRBV9 and J is TRBJ2-2, with D maybe TRBD2 (5 bases). V was shortened by 2 bases and J by 7 bases, with 9 bases between the two germline ends. The germline V gene has CDR1 SGDLS and CDR2 YYNGEE. The CDR3 sequence is 13 residues long. This CDR3 reads CASSVGDGGELFF. DNA for the CDR3: TGTGCCAGCAGCGTCGGGGATGGCGGGGAGCTGTTTTTT.

V gene TRBV27 combines with J gene TRBJ1-2; D gene uncertain. The CDR3 is 13 residues long. Germline V lookup: CDR1 MNHEY, CDR2 SMNVEV (reference sequence). V was pared by 4 bases and J by 8 bases, with 14 bases between. The CDR3 here is CASSSNLFSGYTF. CDR3 DNA sequence: TGTGCCAGCAGTTCGAACCTGTTTAGCGGCTACACCTTC.

V usage is TRBV5-4 and J usage is TRBJ1-4; D unresolved. Trimming stripped 1 base from V and 2 bases from J, with 6 bases between. The CDR3 runs to 14 residues. Looked up from germline, CDR1 is SGHNT and CDR2 is YYREEE (reference sequence). Here the CDR3 reads CASSLRETNEKLFF. The CDR3 coding sequence is TGTGCCAGCAGCTTGAGGGAGACTAATGAAAAACTGTTTTTT.

V gene TRBV19 combines with J gene TRBJ2-7; weak D call: TRBD1 (6 bases). The CDR3 runs 16 residues. Germline V gene sequence: CDR1 LNHDA, CDR2 SQIVND (reference sequence). V was pared by 4 bases and J by 6 bases, with 22 bases between. The CDR3 loop is CASSSPGTSEWGEQYF. The CDR3 coding sequence is TGTGCCAGTAGTAGTCCCGGGACATCCGAATGGGGCGAGCAGTACTTC.

V gene TRBV9 combines with J gene TRBJ2-1; 11 bases map to TRBD2. This CDR3 region has 16 residues. Trimming removed 1 base from V and 0 bases from J; junction bases left unmatched: 0. Germline V gives CDR1 SGDLS, CDR2 YYNGEE. The CDR3 sequence is CASSVLAGGSYNEQFF. The DNA for the CDR3 is TGTGCCAGCAGCGTACTAGCGGGGGGCTCCTACAATGAGCAGTTCTTC. Full variable domain (outside the CDR3, taken from reference TRBV9 and TRBJ2-1): DSGVTQTPKHLITATGQRVTLRCSPRSGDLSVYWYQQSLDQGLQFLIQYYNGEERAKGNILERFSAQQFPDLHSELNLSSLELGDSALYFCASSVLAGGSYNEQFFGPGTRLTVL.

The V and J genes are TRBV10-2 and TRBJ1-2, with D possibly TRBD1 on 5 matching bases. The V gene's germline CDR1 is WSHSY and CDR2 SAAADI. The CDR3 is 14 amino acids. The V end lost 3 bases, the J end lost 6 bases, and 14 bases lay between the germline ends. In nucleotides, the CDR3 is TGCGCCAGCAGTGAAAATCCAGGGATTAATGGCTACACCTTC. Its translation: CASSENPGINGYTF.

This clone was seen once. The rearrangement links TRBV19 to TRBJ1-3, with no clear D. V lost 7 bases and J lost 2, with 18 bases in between. Germline V lookup: CDR1 LNHDA, CDR2 SQIVND (reference sequence). This CDR3 is 16 amino acids long. The CDR3 region is CASKRDTTGTGNTIYF. The CDR3 DNA follows: TGTGCCAGTAAAAGAGATACCACGGGGACTGGAAACACCATATATTTT.

The V gene is TRBV19, the J gene TRBJ1-5, with D uncertain. The length of the CDR3 is 13 residues. The germline V gene has CDR1 LNHDA and CDR2 SQIVND (reference sequence). V lost 7 bases to trimming and J lost 3 bases, with 10 bases between them. CDR3 amino acids: CASNEAFNQPQHF. The CDR3 bases are TGTGCCAGTAACGAAGCATTCAATCAGCCCCAGCATTTT.

The V call is TRBV7-8, the J call TRBJ1-1; TRBD1 matches at 8 bases. Germline V lookup: CDR1 SGHVS, CDR2 FQNEAQ. The CDR3 runs 14 residues. Trimming took 7 bases from V and 1 from J; bases not matched to a gene: 5. CDR3 sequence: CASTPDRGNTEAFF. The CDR3, as DNA: TGTGCCAGCACCCCAGACAGGGGGAACACTGAAGCTTTCTTT.

This rearrangement joins TRBV19 to TRBJ1-1, with D tentatively TRBD1 (6 bases). Trimming stripped 3 bases from V and 9 bases from J, with 11 bases between. Germline V CDR1 and CDR2: LNHDA, SQIVND (reference sequence). The CDR3 has 12 amino acids. The CDR3 nucleotides are TGTGCCAGTAGTATCTTCGGACAGCAAGCTTTCTTT. The encoded protein is CASSIFGQQAFF.

V is TRBV3-1 (or the pseudogene TRBV3-2) and J is TRBJ2-7, with a possible D match to TRBD1 (6 bases). Germline V CDR1 and CDR2: LGHDT, YNNKEL (reference sequence). This CDR3 has 18 amino acids. Between the trimmed V and J ends, which lost 4 bases and 2 bases, there was a span of 24 bases. This CDR3 is CASSLKWAGGLSPYEQYF. The CDR3, as DNA: TGTGCCAGCAGCCTGAAGTGGGCTGGGGGCCTGTCCCCCTACGAGCAGTACTTC.

This chain joins TRBV30 and TRBJ1-5; 7 positions agree with TRBD1. The CDR3 is 15 residues long. Germline V gene sequence: CDR1 GTSNPN, CDR2 SVGIG (reference sequence). V trimming: 0 bases; J trimming: 3 bases; junction bases outside the gene matches: 5. This CDR3 is CAWSVSGGYNQPQHF. CDR3 coding DNA: TGTGCCTGGAGTGTATCAGGGGGGTACAATCAGCCCCAGCATTTT.

This clone has only a few counts. The J gene is TRBJ1-4, the V gene TRBV2; possibly TRBD1 for D (5 bases). The CDR3 has 14 residues. CDR1 and CDR2 (germline): SNHLY, FYNNEI. With 7 bases removed from V and 5 bases from J, the gap between germline ends came to 14 bases. The CDR3 DNA reads as TGTGCCAGCACTATCAGGGTGGACAATGAAAAACTGTTTTTT. It translates to CASTIRVDNEKLFF.

The chain uses TRBV7-8 and TRBJ2-7; D is ambiguous. Germline V gene lookup returns CDR1 SGHVS and CDR2 FQNEAQ. This CDR3 spans 12 amino acids. V gave up 5 bases and J gave up 8 bases, with 13 bases separating them. The CDR3 region is CASSPVVQKQYF. The DNA of the CDR3 is TGTGCCAGCAGCCCAGTTGTACAGAAGCAGTACTTC.

This CDR3 reads CASSGQGTSYEQYF. The CDR3 DNA follows: TGTGCCAGTAGTGGACAGGGGACCTCCTACGAGCAGTACTTC. The chain couples TRBV19 to TRBJ2-7; 9 nucleotides agree with TRBD1. CDR3 length equals 14 residues. The V gene end was trimmed by 5 bases and the J gene end by 0 bases; junction bases not matched to a gene: 2. CDR1 and CDR2 (germline): LNHDA, SQIVND (reference sequence).

This chain uses TRBV5-1 with TRBJ2-7; D is ambiguous. Germline CDR1 and CDR2: SGHRS and YFSETQ. This CDR3 has 13 amino acids. Trimming left V 0 bases short and J 3 bases short, with 7 bases between. CDR3 sequence: CASSLGSGYEQYF. The CDR3, as DNA: TGCGCCAGCAGCTTGGGCTCGGGCTACGAGCAGTACTTC.

The gene calls are TRBV29-1 and TRBJ2-7, with 12 bases aligning to TRBD2. This CDR3 comprises 13 residues. Per the germline V gene, CDR1 is SQVTM and CDR2 is ANQGSEA. V shed 6 bases and J 5 bases; nucleotides not matched to a gene: 5. This CDR3 reads CSVTSGSYDEQYF. In DNA form, the CDR3 reads TGCAGCGTGACTAGCGGGAGTTACGACGAGCAGTACTTC.

This rearrangement joins TRBV7-9 to TRBJ2-1, with 16 bases that match TRBD2. Trimming took 5 bases from V and 9 from J; bases not matched to a gene: 4. This CDR3 has 15 residues. In germline, CDR1 is SEHNR, CDR2 FQNEAQ (reference sequence). The CDR3 sequence: CASSLGLAGGIEQFF. CDR3 in DNA: TGTGCCAGCAGCCTGGGACTAGCGGGGGGGATTGAGCAGTTCTTC.

The V call is TRBV5-1, the J call TRBJ2-5; 12 nucleotides agree with TRBD2. Germline-derived CDR1 and CDR2 are SGHRS and YFSETQ. The CDR3 covers 15 residues. Germline trimming cut 0 bases from V and 4 bases from J; bases unmatched to any gene: 1. CDR3 loop: CASSLGGLAGETQYF. For the CDR3, the DNA is TGCGCCAGCAGCTTGGGGGGACTAGCGGGAGAGACCCAGTACTTC.

The V and J genes are TRBV7-2 and TRBJ1-2; D is ambiguous. CDR3 length: 13 amino acids. The V and J ends lost 5 bases and 5 bases respectively, with 12 bases between them. From germline, CDR1 is SGHTA and CDR2 FQGNSA. Here the CDR3 reads CASSIRLKYGYTF. For the CDR3, the DNA is TGTGCCAGCAGCATCAGGCTAAAATATGGCTACACCTTC.

The rearrangement links TRBV30 to TRBJ2-3, with TRBD2 matching over 7 bases. CDR1 is GTSNPN and CDR2 is SVGIG in the germline V gene (reference sequence). V dropped 0 bases and J dropped 2; count of bases not matched to a gene: 5. The CDR3 spans 15 residues. The CDR3 nucleotides read TGTGCCTGGAGTGTAGGGAGCGGGATCACAGATACGCAGTATTTT. This translates into CAWSVGSGITDTQYF.

The J gene is TRBJ1-4, the V gene TRBV6-6; unclear D gene. V shed 6 bases and J shed 4 bases, with 12 bases lying between them. This CDR3 has 14 amino acids. The germline CDR1 and CDR2 sequences are MNHNY and SVGAGI (reference sequence). Here the CDR3 DNA reads TGTGCCAGCAGCCGACAAGGACTTAATGAAAAACTGTTTTTT. Protein product: CASSRQGLNEKLFF.

CDR3 DNA sequence: TGTGCCAGCAGCCAAGATGCAGTGAGCAATCAGCCCCAGCATTTT. Translating it yields CASSQDAVSNQPQHF. V and J are TRBV4-2 and TRBJ1-5; D is ambiguous. The CDR3 loop spans 15 amino acids. V was shortened by 0 bases and J by 1 base, with 7 bases between the two germline ends. In germline, CDR1 is LGHNA, CDR2 YNFKEQ.

V and J are TRBV7-3 and TRBJ1-1, with D possibly matching TRBD1 (5 bases). This CDR3 is built from 14 residues. Trimming removed 5 bases at V and 5 bases at J, with 15 bases between. Germline-derived CDR1 and CDR2 are SGHTA and FQGTGA. The CDR3 DNA follows: TGTGCCAGCAGCCCGAGTCCAGGGAGGACTGAAGCTTTCTTT. Translated, it gives CASSPSPGRTEAFF. Combining the CDR3 with reference TRBV7-3 and TRBJ1-1 gives the whole variable domain GAGVSQTPSNKVTEKGKYVELRCDPISGHTALYWYRQSLGQGPEFLIYFQGTGAADDSGLPNDRFFAVRPEGSVSTLKIQRTERGDSAVYLCASSPSPGRTEAFFGQGTRLTVV.

The genes are TRBV5-1 and TRBJ1-5; the D gene is possibly TRBD1 (5 bases). Germline CDR1 SGHRS, CDR2 YFSETQ. The CDR3 sequence is 15 residues long. Trimming took off 1 base at V and 2 bases at J, with 10 bases between the two ends. The CDR3 coding sequence is TGCGCCAGCAGCTTGTTTGGGGGGGGCAATCAGCCCCAGCATTTT. It encodes CASSLFGGGNQPQHF.

J is TRBJ1-2 and V is TRBV7-2, with 7 positions matching TRBD1. In germline, CDR1 is SGHTA, CDR2 FQGNSA. Trimming took 5 bases from V and 5 from J; bases not matched to a gene: 5. This CDR3 contains 13 residues. The CDR3 DNA reads as TGTGCCAGCAGCGCCGGGACAGCTTATGGCTACACCTTC. Translated, it gives CASSAGTAYGYTF.

The gene calls are TRBV6-1 and TRBJ1-2, with 8 bases lining up with TRBD1. CDR3 length: 14 residues. CDR1 and CDR2 (germline): MNHNS, SASEGT. Losses at the gene ends were 3 bases for V and 6 bases for J; bases not matched to a gene: 6. The DNA for the CDR3 is TGTGCCAGCAGTGACAGGGGGCGAAGGGATGGCTACACCTTC. This sequence encodes CASSDRGRRDGYTF.

The chain is built from TRBV6-6 and TRBJ2-3; TRBD2 might be the D (5 bases). Per the germline V gene, CDR1 is MNHNY and CDR2 is SVGAGI (reference sequence). CDR3 length equals 14 residues. V was cut by 5 bases and J by 3 bases, with 12 bases left in between. In DNA form, the CDR3 reads TGTGCCAGCAGTAGAATAGCGCTTACAGATACGCAGTATTTT. Amino acids: CASSRIALTDTQYF.

This chain joins TRBV2 and TRBJ1-1, with D uncertain. This CDR3 contains 16 residues. CDR1 and CDR2 (germline): SNHLY, FYNNEI. V lost 7 bases to trimming and J lost 0 bases, with 18 bases between them. In nucleotides, the CDR3 is TGTGCCAGCATTTTAACGTTGGGGAGCTTGAACACTGAAGCTTTCTTT. Protein sequence: CASILTLGSLNTEAFF.

The chain has TRBV6-6 and TRBJ1-2, with 11 nucleotides matching TRBD1. Per germline, CDR1 MNHNY and CDR2 SVGAGI (reference sequence). The CDR3 covers 15 residues. With 7 bases clipped from V and 5 bases from J, the junction kept 9 bases outside the gene matches. CDR3 region: CASTPPGQGGYGYTF. The CDR3 DNA follows: TGTGCCAGCACCCCGCCGGGACAGGGGGGTTATGGCTACACCTTC.

This clone was found a few times. This chain uses TRBV5-4 with TRBJ2-1, with 11 bases fitting TRBD2. This CDR3 spans 16 amino acids. The V gene end was trimmed by 4 bases and the J gene end by 9 bases; junction bases not matched to a gene: 12. CDR1 is SGHNT and CDR2 is YYREEE in the germline V gene (reference sequence). The chain's CDR3 is CASSPSTSGRSIEQFF. The DNA of the CDR3 is TGTGCCAGCAGCCCATCCACTAGCGGGAGATCAATTGAGCAGTTCTTC.